One and the same sample provided the 4 T cell receptor beta chains below, sequenced in a study (dated by TCRdb to the mid-2010s). The method behind the library was RT-PCR. Sequencing instrument: Illumina MiSeq. TCRdb handled the public reads itself, with Q25 trimming in fastp and clone calling in MiXCR, and kept productive beta chains. Each record represents a unique CDR3 protein, reported with the most common genes and DNA among its rows. The sample table holds hundreds of thousands of distinct CDR3 sequences, of which 13% to 15% were seen once. Clones ranked in the top ten supply 3.6% of the sample. Sequenced input: memory CD4+ T cells from blood. The receptors were gathered from a female donor in good health, serving as a healthy control.

This clonotype was seen more than once but under ten times. The CDR3 loop is CASKPTGAGGEQYF. For the CDR3, the DNA is TGTGCCAGCAAACCAACAGGGGCCGGGGGCGAGCAGTACTTC. The V and J genes are TRBV12-3 or TRBV12-4 and TRBJ2-7; D possibly corresponds to TRBD1 (7 bases). The length of the CDR3 is 14 residues. Trimming removed 7 bases from V and 6 bases from J, with 19 bases in between.

This chain uses TRBV7-3 with TRBJ2-1, with TRBD2 matching over 7 bases. Trimming at V came to 0 bases and at J to 8 bases, leaving 10 bases not matched to a gene. The CDR3 totals 16 residues. The germline CDR1 and CDR2 sequences are SGHTA and FQGTGA. The CDR3 region has the DNA TGTGCCAGCAGCTTAACAATGGCTAGCGGCCGTCATGAGCAGTTCTTC. It yields the protein CASSLTMASGRHEQFF. The entire variable domain, with the rest obtained from reference TRBV7-3 and TRBJ2-1, is as follows: GAGVSQTPSNKVTEKGKYVELRCDPISGHTALYWYRQSLGQGPEFLIYFQGTGAADDSGLPNDRFFAVRPEGSVSTLKIQRTERGDSAVYLCASSLTMASGRHEQFFGPGTRLTVL.

This clonotype showed up just a few times. This rearrangement joins TRBV29-1 to TRBJ2-3; TRBD1 matches at 8 bases. Germline lookup yields CDR1 SQVTM and CDR2 ANQGSEA. Trimming cost V 6 bases and J 8 bases; bases outside gene matches: 19. The CDR3 totals 16 residues. The CDR3 loop is CSVVPQQGGRGVTQYF. Written as DNA, the CDR3 is TGCAGCGTCGTACCCCAACAGGGGGGCAGGGGTGTTACGCAGTATTTT.

This clonotype was observed a handful of times. The rearrangement uses TRBV6-4 and TRBJ2-7, with D unresolved. V lost 7 bases to trimming and J lost 6 bases, with 7 bases between them. CDR3 length equals 10 residues. Germline CDR1 MRHNA, CDR2 SNTAGT. Here the CDR3 reads CASTKREQYF. In DNA form, the CDR3 reads TGTGCCAGCACCAAACGCGAGCAGTACTTC.